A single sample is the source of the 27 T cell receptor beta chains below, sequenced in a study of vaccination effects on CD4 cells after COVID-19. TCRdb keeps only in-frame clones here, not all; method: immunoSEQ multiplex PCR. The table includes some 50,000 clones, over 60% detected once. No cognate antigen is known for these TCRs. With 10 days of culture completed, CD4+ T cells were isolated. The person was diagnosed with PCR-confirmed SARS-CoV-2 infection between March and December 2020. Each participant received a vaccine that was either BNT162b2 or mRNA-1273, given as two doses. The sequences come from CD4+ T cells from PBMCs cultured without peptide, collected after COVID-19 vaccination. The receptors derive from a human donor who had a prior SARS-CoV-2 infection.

This CDR3 is CSVEVGGFYTGELFF. The CDR3 DNA follows: TGCAGCGTTGAAGTTGGGGGGTTTTACACCGGGGAGCTGTTTTTT. The chain employs TRBV29-1 and TRBJ2-2; a weak D match, TRBD2 (6 bases). This CDR3 comprises 15 residues. In germline, CDR1 is SQVTM, CDR2 ANQGSEA. Trimming cost V 1 base and J 3 bases, with 12 bases left between them.

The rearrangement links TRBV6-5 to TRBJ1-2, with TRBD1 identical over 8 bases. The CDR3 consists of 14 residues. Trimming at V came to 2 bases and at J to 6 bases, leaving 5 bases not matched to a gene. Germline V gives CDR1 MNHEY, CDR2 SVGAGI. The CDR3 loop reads CASSYGDRPDGYTF. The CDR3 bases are TGTGCCAGCAGTTACGGGGACAGGCCGGATGGCTACACCTTC.

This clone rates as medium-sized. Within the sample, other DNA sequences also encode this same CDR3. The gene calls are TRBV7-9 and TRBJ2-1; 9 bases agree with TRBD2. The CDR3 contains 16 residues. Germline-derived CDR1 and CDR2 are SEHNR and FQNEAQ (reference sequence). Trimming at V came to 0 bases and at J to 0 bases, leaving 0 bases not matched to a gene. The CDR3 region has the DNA TGTGCCAGCAGCTTAGCACTAGCGGGCTCCTACAATGAGCAGTTCTTC. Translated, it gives CASSLALAGSYNEQFF.

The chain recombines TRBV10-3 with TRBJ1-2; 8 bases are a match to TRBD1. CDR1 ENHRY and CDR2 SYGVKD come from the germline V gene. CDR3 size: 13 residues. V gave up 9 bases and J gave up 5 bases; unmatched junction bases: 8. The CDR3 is CAIRGTGVYGYTF. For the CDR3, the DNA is TGTGCCATTAGAGGGACAGGCGTTTATGGCTACACCTTC.

The CDR3 DNA reads TGCGCCAGCAGCTTGGACGGGACAACTAATGAAAAACTGTTTTTT. It is translated as CASSLDGTTNEKLFF. J is TRBJ1-4 and V is TRBV5-1, with no clear D. Trimming left V 0 bases short and J 0 bases short, with 6 bases between. The germline gives CDR1 SGHRS, CDR2 YFSETQ. The CDR3 loop spans 15 amino acids.

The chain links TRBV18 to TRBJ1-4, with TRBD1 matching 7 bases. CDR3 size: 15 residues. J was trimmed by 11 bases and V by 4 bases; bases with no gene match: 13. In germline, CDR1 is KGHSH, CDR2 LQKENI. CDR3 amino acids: CASSLPGGSSGKLFF. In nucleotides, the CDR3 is TGTGCCAGCTCACTTCCAGGGGGATCATCCGGCAAACTGTTTTTT.

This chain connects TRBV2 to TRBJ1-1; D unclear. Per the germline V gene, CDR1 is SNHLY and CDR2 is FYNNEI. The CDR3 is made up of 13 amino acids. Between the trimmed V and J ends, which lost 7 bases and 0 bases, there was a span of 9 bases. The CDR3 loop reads CASTDNMNTEAFF. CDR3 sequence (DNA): TGTGCCAGCACCGACAACATGAACACTGAAGCTTTCTTT.

This CDR3 reads CASSQTGTSGYNEQFF. DNA for the CDR3: TGTGCCAGCAGCCAAACCGGGACTAGCGGGTACAATGAGCAGTTCTTC. V and J are TRBV4-2 and TRBJ2-1; TRBD2 matches 12 bases. The CDR3 length is 16 residues. CDR1 and CDR2 from the germline V gene are LGHNA and YNFKEQ. V was pared by 2 bases and J by 4 bases, with 3 bases of the junction left unmatched.

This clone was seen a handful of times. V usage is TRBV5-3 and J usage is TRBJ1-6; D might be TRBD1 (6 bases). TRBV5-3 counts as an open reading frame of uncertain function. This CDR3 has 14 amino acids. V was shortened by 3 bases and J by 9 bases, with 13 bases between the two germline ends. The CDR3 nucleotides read TGTGCCAGAAGCTGCAGGGGACGTGGTTCACCCCTCCACTTT. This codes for CARSCRGRGSPLHF.

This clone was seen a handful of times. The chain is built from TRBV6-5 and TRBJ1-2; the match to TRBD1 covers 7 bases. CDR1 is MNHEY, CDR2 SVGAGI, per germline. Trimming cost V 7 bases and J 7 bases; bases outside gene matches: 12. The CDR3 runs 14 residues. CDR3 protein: CASTAGGTIVGYTF. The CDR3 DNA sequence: TGTGCCAGCACCGCAGGGGGGACTATTGTTGGCTACACCTTC.

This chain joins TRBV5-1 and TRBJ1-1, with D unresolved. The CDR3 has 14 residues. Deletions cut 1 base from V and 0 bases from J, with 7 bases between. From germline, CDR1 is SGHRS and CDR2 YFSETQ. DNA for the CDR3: TGCGCCAGCAGCTTGACAGCCATGAACACTGAAGCTTTCTTT. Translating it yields CASSLTAMNTEAFF.

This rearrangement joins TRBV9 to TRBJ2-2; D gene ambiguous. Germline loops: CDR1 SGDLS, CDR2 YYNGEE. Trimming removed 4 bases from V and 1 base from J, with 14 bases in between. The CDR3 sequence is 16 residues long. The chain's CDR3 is CASSPQVAWNTGELFF. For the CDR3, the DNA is TGTGCCAGCAGCCCCCAGGTGGCGTGGAACACCGGGGAGCTGTTTTTT.

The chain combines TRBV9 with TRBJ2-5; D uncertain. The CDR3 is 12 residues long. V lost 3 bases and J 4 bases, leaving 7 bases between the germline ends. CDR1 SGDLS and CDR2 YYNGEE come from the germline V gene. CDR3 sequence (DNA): TGTGCCAGCAGCGATTTTTCAGAGACCCAGTACTTC. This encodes CASSDFSETQYF.

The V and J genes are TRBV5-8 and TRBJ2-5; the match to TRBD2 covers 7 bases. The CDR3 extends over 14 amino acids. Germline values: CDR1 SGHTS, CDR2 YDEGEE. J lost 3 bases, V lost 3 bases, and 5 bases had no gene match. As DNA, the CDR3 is TGTGCCAGCAGCTCTGCCGGGACTAAAGAGACCCAGTACTTC. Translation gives CASSSAGTKETQYF.

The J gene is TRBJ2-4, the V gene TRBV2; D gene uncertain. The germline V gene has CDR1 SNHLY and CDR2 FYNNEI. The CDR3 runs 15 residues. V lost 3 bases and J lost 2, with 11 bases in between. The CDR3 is CASSDVSGSKNIQYF. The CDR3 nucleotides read TGTGCCAGCAGTGACGTCAGTGGCTCCAAAAACATTCAGTACTTC.

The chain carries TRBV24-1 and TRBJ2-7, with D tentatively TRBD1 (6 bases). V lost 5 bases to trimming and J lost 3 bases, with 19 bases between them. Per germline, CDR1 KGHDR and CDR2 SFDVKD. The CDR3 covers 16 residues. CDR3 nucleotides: TGTGCCACCAGTGCGGCGGGTCTGACAGGTGACTACGAGCAGTACTTC. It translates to CATSAAGLTGDYEQYF.

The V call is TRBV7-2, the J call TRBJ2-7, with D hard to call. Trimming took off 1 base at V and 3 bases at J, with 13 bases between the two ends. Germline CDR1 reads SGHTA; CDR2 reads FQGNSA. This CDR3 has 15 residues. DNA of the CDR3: TGTGCCAGCAGCTTAGAGTACTGGCAGGACTACGAGCAGTACTTC. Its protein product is CASSLEYWQDYEQYF.

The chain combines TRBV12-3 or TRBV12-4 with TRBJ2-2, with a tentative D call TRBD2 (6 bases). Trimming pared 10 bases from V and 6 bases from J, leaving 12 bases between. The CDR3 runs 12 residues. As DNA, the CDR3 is TGTGCCACCAGACTAGGGCCCGGGGAGCTGTTTTTT. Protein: CATRLGPGELFF.

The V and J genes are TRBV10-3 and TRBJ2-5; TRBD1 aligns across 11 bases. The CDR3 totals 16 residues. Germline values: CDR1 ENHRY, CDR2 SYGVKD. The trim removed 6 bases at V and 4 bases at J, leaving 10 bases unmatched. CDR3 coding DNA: TGTGCCATCAGCGAACCGGGACAGGGGGGCAGAGAGACCCAGTACTTC. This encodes CAISEPGQGGRETQYF.

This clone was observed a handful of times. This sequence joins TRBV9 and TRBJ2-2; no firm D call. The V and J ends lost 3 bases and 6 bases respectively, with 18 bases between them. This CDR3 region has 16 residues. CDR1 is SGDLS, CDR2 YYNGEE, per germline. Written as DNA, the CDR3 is TGTGCCAGCAGCGACCGGACGGGTCCGGTGTCCGGGGAGCTGTTTTTT. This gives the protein CASSDRTGPVSGELFF.

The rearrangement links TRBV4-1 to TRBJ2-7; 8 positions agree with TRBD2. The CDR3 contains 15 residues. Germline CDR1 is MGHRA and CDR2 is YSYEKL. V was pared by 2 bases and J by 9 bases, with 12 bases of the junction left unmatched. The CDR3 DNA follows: TGCGCCAGCAGCCAACGGCCGGGACTAGATTTGTGGCAGTACTTC. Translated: CASSQRPGLDLWQYF.

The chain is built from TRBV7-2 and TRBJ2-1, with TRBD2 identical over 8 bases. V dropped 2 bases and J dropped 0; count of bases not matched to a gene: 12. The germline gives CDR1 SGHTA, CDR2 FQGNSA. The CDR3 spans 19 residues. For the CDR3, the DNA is TGTGCCAGCAGCTTAAGGCGGGGGGCCACAAAACTCTCCTACAATGAGCAGTTCTTC. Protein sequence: CASSLRRGATKLSYNEQFF.

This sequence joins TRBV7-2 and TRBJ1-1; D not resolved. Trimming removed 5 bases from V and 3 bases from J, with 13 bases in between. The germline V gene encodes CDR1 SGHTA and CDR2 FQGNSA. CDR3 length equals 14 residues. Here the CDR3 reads CASSPGSRDTEAFF. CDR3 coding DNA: TGTGCCAGCAGCCCCGGATCGCGGGACACTGAAGCTTTCTTT.

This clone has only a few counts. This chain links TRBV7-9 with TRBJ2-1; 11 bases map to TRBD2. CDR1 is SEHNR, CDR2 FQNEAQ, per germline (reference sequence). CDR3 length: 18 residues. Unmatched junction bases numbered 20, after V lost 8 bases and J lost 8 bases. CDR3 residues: CASSTWGVTSGSLDEQFF. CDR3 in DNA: TGTGCCAGCTCGACCTGGGGGGTCACTAGCGGGAGTTTAGATGAGCAGTTCTTC. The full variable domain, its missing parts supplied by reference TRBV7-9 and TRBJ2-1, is DTGVSQNPRHKITKRGQNVTFRCDPISEHNRLYWYRQTLGQGPEFLTYFQNEAQLEKSRLLSDRFSAERPKGSFSTLEIQRTEQGDSAMYLCASSTWGVTSGSLDEQFFGPGTRLTVL.

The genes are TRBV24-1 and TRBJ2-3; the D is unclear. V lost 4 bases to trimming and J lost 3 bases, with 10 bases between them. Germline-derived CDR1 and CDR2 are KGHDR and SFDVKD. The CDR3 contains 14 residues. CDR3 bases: TGTGCCACCAGTGAAGGTGAGGAGACAGATACGCAGTATTTT. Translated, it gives CATSEGEETDTQYF.

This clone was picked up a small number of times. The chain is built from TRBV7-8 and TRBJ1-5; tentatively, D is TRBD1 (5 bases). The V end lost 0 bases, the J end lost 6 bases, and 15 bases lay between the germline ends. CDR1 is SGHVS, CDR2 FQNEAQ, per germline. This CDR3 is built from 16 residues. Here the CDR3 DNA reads TGTGCCAGCAGCTTAGCGTACGGGGGTAGTCGTCAGCCCCAGCATTTT. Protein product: CASSLAYGGSRQPQHF.

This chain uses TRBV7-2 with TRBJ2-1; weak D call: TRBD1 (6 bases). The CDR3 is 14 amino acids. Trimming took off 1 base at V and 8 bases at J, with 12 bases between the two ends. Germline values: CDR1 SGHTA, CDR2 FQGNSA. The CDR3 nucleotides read TGTGCCAGCAGCTTAGGGGGGCCCGTCGATGAGCAGTTCTTC. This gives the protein CASSLGGPVDEQFF.